This record covers a single T cell receptor beta chain. The target of this receptor is not known. Qualities for individual bases were not recorded, and no much larger clone is one base off. The data were obtained in a study of cytomegalovirus exposure and HLA in healthy donors (dated by TCRdb to 2016 to 2017). Regarding the study in general: According to an earlier analysis of several hundred of the donors, 200 million or so T cells yielded over 100 million unique TCR beta sequences and 276 Gb of sequence data. Approximately 300 gigabases of sequencing data and 70 million to 100 million unique TCR sequences made up an early release that covered roughly 670 HLA-typed donors. Of the 350 to 450 genotyped donors, 81% fell in the genetic ancestry cluster associated with self-reported Caucasian donors. The study aimed to test whether cataloging public T cell receptors could reveal signatures of past pathogen exposure. Using immunosequencing, the study profiled T cell repertoires from 500 to 800 subjects and related those repertoires to cytomegalovirus serostatus. A separate validation cohort of some 130 different subjects was used in addition to the 666-subject first cohort. High-throughput TCR immunosequencing, statistical association of individual TCRs with disease status, and machine learning were combined to predict cytomegalovirus infection status. To study patterns of TCR occurrence, a later analysis re-analyzed previously published TCR beta repertoires from 700 or so donors and added high-resolution HLA genotyping. In the later analysis, no new phenotypic data were used to find candidate immune exposures; instead, reliance was placed on TCR beta sequences and their occurrence across donors. An earlier analysis of around 640 of the donors used high-throughput TCR beta sequencing to judge whether each TCR beta V gene segment behaved as functional or pseudogenic. Donor age, sex, ethnicity and CMV serostatus were compiled alongside the repertoire data. Genome-wide SNP genotypes for about 60% of the roughly 670 donors were used in a later genetic analysis, which treated that subset as a discovery cohort. All discovery cohort repertoires had been generated using a single sequencing platform. HLA typing included class I and class II loci at four-digit resolution. The number of donors typed differed by locus, with roughly 629-640 for A, B, C, DRB1 and DQB1, 522 for DQA1, about 610 for DPA1, and under 490 for DPB1. Roughly 5 DR-DQ haplotypes were handled as single units for association and clustering, since linkage in the cohort was strong. On average, roughly 240,000 unique TCR beta nucleotide sequences were sequenced per donor among a few hundred genotyped donors of the cohort, with roughly 19% of those sequences being non-productive. Findings and caveats that apply to the study as a whole: Compared with the approximately 710-donor mean, donors in an Asian-associated ancestry cluster had fewer N-insertions in productive TCRs, according to a later genetic analysis. Cytomegalovirus status was reported to be diagnosed by the classifier with high specificity and sensitivity in both the original and validation cohorts. V-gene and J-gene trimming of TCR beta chains was associated with a missense DCLRE1C variant in a later genetic analysis, and the association was replicated in an independent cohort. A later analysis found that most CMV-associated TCR beta chains appeared HLA-restricted, with HLA associations seemingly driven largely by CMV exposure. In an earlier analysis of 587 of the donors, most TCR beta V segments were observed in productive rearrangements about 90% or about 30% of the time, broadly matching IMGT annotations. In a later analysis, HLA-associated TCR beta chains were found to be more clonally expanded and to have lower generation probabilities than equally common non-associated chains. Over 15 rarely observed V segments, including chromosome 9 orphons, were excluded from the earlier analysis of about 500 of the donors because counts were too low. The authors suggested that the approach could potentially be generalized to other disease states and immunological phenotypes. Only TCR beta chains were sequenced in this cohort, and the absence of alpha or paired-chain data limited detectable features. Sequencing depth was assumed to be roughly uniform across donors in the presence/absence analyses, though that assumption may not hold. Correlated functional status among segregating V segments might reflect linkage disequilibrium, but an unknown experimental factor could not be ruled out. A total of 150 to 200 TCR beta chains were listed by the study as associated with cytomegalovirus. Immune exposure information for the cohort was limited to CMV serostatus. The 87-base-pair reads could not distinguish some IMGT-functional V segments, including TRBV6-2 and TRBV6-3, so those segments were excluded. HLA typing was unavailable for some donors at each locus, so association tests used only the typed subset. At a false discovery rate of 0.05, a later analysis linked about 17,000 TCR beta sequences to specific HLA alleles. The sequencing pipeline was judged likely to have produced a cluster of highly shared sequence variants as a technical artifact. While some public TCRs were present in many individuals, most TCR sequences turned up only very rarely across donors. Several of the top co-occurrence clusters appeared to be linked to parvovirus B19, influenza, CMV and Epstein-Barr virus, according to a later analysis. When HLA alleles, especially DR and DQ, strongly co-occurred, attributing TCR associations to individual alleles was difficult. A further reported finding was that TCR beta sequences accurately predicted the HLA-A and HLA-B alleles for most subjects in the first cohort. In vitro tests confirmed that three of the cytomegalovirus-associated TCR beta chains recognize cytomegalovirus antigens. According to a later analysis, TCR association rates differed among HLA loci, with DRB1 alleles showing the most associated TCRs and HLA-C alleles showing the fewest.

The germline V gene supplies CDR1 SGHRS and CDR2 YFSETQ. Measured from the cysteine to the phenylalanine, the CDR3 is 14 residues long. The entry retains the CDR3 DNA only, 42 bases that are in frame from base 1. V ends up 2 bases short and J 3 bases short, with an unmatched junction base count of 4. Library creation used the immunoSEQ multiplex PCR assay. For the multiplex PCR, a mixture combining 60 forward primers for TCR Vbeta segments and 13 reverse primers for TCR Jbeta segments was used. The CDR3 region of rearranged TCR beta genes was amplified from genomic DNA with a multiplex PCR assay. The amplified TCR beta libraries were sequenced on the Illumina HiSeq System as 87-base-pair reads. The published analysis was carried out like this. Across the 500 to 700 repertoires, a later analysis counted tens of millions of unique TCR beta chains, 9.5 million to 12 million of which were shared by at least two donors. Raw reads were error-corrected and collapsed into unique sequences by a nearest-neighbor algorithm in which closely related sequences were merged to remove PCR and sequencing errors. V, D and J gene segments were assigned by aligning CDR3 sequences to IMGT reference sequences. For a sequence to be retained, a match of at least six nucleotides was required to both a V gene segment and a J gene segment. Rearrangements were classified as productive when the CDR3 lacked stop codons and remained in frame with V and J, and all other rearrangements were classified as non-productive. Following IMGT convention, CDR3 was defined as the stretch from the second conserved V-encoded cysteine to the conserved J-encoded phenylalanine. The earlier analysis of 587 of the donors excluded any sequence lacking an unambiguous match to a single V gene segment. In an earlier analysis of roughly 500 of the donors, V segments were called functional above 56.7% productive rearrangements and were called segregating when the between-donor standard deviation exceeded 5%. A statistical classification framework was built for diagnosing cytomegalovirus status from the catalog of TCR beta chain sequences. In a later analysis, V and J genes were assigned by comparing TCR nucleotide sequences against IMGT/GENE-DB human TR gene sequences. Using the TCRdist pipeline, a later analysis assigned CDR3 sequences along with most-parsimonious VDJ recombination scenarios. A later analysis defined each TCR beta chain by its CDR3 amino acid sequence plus V-gene family, and excluded reads lacking a unique V-gene family. A later analysis removed 592 highly shared, low-generation-probability nucleotide sequences to deal with suspected cross-contamination and a sequencing artifact. In a later analysis, a clonal expansion index for each public chain was calculated from normalized within-repertoire ranks of inferred template counts. In a later analysis, generation probabilities were computed with a VDJ recombination model fitted to out-of-frame rearrangements, and the resulting probabilities were checked against IGoR. Hypergeometric tests were used in a later analysis to score TCR-TCR, TCR-HLA and TCR-CMV co-occurrence, with a repertoire-size bias correction applied to the TCR pairs. To estimate false discovery rates, a later analysis permuted the HLA or CMV assignments 20 times. In a later analysis, co-occurring TCRs were grouped using DBSCAN, and TCRdist sequence similarity was added for clustering within HLA-allele-positive subsets. Co-occurrence clustering excluded repertoires with fewer than 30,000 or more than 120,000 public chains, plus five with anomalous nucleotide sharing. TCRdb mirrors the immuneACCESS table, restricted to in-frame sequences. Some clones are absent from its copies; in checked studies, under half trace to an unresolved V gene, and the reason for the others is unknown. Clone size and V and J calls were adopted from that table, with D and trimming inferred from the DNA. Counted in this sample were roughly 63,000 clones; over 60% of them appeared once. The ten largest clones represent around a quarter of the sample.

The cohort was made up of roughly 670 healthy bone marrow donors. Cohort members were all nominally healthy when sampled, although unrecorded immune exposures were likely present. The donor tested CMV seropositive, placing the donor among the 289 seropositive members of the cohort. Each donor provided a peripheral blood sample, and peripheral blood mononuclear cells were used for TCR beta sequencing. The Qiagen DNeasy Blood Extraction Kit was used to extract genomic DNA from the blood cell samples. Material: PBMCs. This receptor was taken from a man over 45 in good health and CMV-seropositive. The chain is encoded by TRBV5-1 joined to TRBJ2-7; 8 of the junction bases match TRBD1. Here is the DNA: TGCGCCAGCAGCTTCGGGACAGGTAACTACGAGCAGTACTTC. This encodes CASSFGTGNYEQYF.